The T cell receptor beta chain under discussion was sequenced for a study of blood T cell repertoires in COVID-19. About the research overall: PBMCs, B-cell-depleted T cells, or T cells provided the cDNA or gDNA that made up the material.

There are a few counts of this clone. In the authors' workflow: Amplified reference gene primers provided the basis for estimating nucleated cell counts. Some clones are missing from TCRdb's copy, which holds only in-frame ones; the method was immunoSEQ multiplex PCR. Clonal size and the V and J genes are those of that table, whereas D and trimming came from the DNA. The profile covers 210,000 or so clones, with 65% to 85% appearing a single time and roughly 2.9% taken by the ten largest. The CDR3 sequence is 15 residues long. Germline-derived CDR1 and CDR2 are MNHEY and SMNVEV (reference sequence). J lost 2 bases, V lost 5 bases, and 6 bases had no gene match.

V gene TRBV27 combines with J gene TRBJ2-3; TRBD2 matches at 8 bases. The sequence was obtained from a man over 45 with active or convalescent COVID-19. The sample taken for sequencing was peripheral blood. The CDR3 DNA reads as TGTGCCAGCAGTCCGCGGGAGGCGGTCACAGATACGCAGTATTTT. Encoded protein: CASSPREAVTDTQYF.